Below are 11 T cell receptor beta chains sequenced from a single sample in a study of OX40 agonist ivuxolimab in advanced cancers. Clones were read by immunoSEQ multiplex PCR, and TCRdb kept only the in-frame ones, dropping some. The table includes almost 80,000 clones, over 75% detected once. Material: CD4+ or CD8+ T cells sorted from blood, obtained in a trial of the OX40 agonist ivuxolimab. The receptors come from an adult with an advanced solid tumor such as melanoma, head and neck, liver or kidney cancer.

The V call is TRBV27, the J call TRBJ2-1, with 7 bases that match TRBD1. Germline lookup yields CDR1 MNHEY and CDR2 SMNVEV (reference sequence). With V trimmed by 6 bases and J by 2 bases, 7 bases remained unmatched. The CDR3 has 15 residues. The CDR3 sequence: CASRTGQITYNEQFF. In nucleotides, the CDR3 is TGTGCCAGCAGGACGGGACAGATTACCTACAATGAGCAGTTCTTC.

This clone was seen a single time. The chain links TRBV28 to TRBJ1-6; D call uncertain. Germline values: CDR1 MDHEN, CDR2 SYDVKM. This CDR3 has 13 amino acids. V lost 8 bases and J lost 0, with 5 bases in between. CDR3 residues: CASHSSYNSPLHF. DNA of the CDR3: TGTGCCAGCCACAGCTCCTATAATTCACCCCTCCACTTT.

This clone appeared a single time. The chain employs TRBV27 and TRBJ2-1, with D possibly being TRBD2 (6 bases). Trimming took 10 bases from V and 0 from J, leaving 16 bases between them. Germline lookup yields CDR1 MNHEY and CDR2 SMNVEV (reference sequence). The length of the CDR3 is 15 residues. CDR3 nucleotides: TGTGCCACCTCGGGTGGGAGGAGCTCCTACAATGAGCAGTTCTTC. Protein: CATSGGRSSYNEQFF.

The CDR3 region has the DNA TGTGCCAGCAGCCATCCCAGGTTGGGTCTCGGAAAACTGTTTTTT. This gives the protein CASSHPRLGLGKLFF. The chain links TRBV7-2 to TRBJ1-4; D gene unclear. CDR3 size: 15 residues. Trimming shortened V by 5 bases and J by 10 bases, and 20 bases separated the two germline ends. Germline V gene lookup returns CDR1 SGHTA and CDR2 FQGNSA.

The chain uses TRBV9 and TRBJ2-7; TRBD1 matches 8 bases. Trimming at V came to 4 bases and at J to 7 bases, leaving 7 bases not matched to a gene. The length of the CDR3 is 13 residues. The germline V gene encodes CDR1 SGDLS and CDR2 YYNGEE. This CDR3 is CASSPQGAGEQYF. Here the CDR3 DNA reads TGTGCCAGCAGCCCTCAGGGGGCGGGTGAGCAGTACTTC.

V usage is TRBV9 and J usage is TRBJ2-2; 10 nucleotides match TRBD2. This CDR3 region has 16 residues. The trim removed 2 bases at V and 0 bases at J, leaving 1 base unmatched. CDR1 is SGDLS, CDR2 YYNGEE, per germline. In DNA, the CDR3 is TGTGCCAGCAGCGTTACTAGCGGGGCGAACACCGGGGAGCTGTTTTTT. Translated: CASSVTSGANTGELFF.

This chain uses TRBV9 with TRBJ2-3; no clear D gene. From germline, CDR1 is SGDLS and CDR2 YYNGEE. This CDR3 region has 13 residues. Trimming took off 0 bases at V and 4 bases at J, with 6 bases between the two ends. The DNA of the CDR3 is TGTGCCAGCAGCGTAGATTTCGCAGATACGCAGTATTTT. This gives the protein CASSVDFADTQYF.

V is TRBV20-1 and J is TRBJ2-1; no definite D call. The V end lost 3 bases, the J end lost 7 bases, and 4 bases lay between the germline ends. The CDR3 runs to 10 residues. Looked up from germline, CDR1 is DFQATT and CDR2 is SNEGSKA (reference sequence). Here the CDR3 DNA reads TGCAGTGCTAGGTTAAATGAGCAGTTCTTC. Protein product: CSARLNEQFF.

V and J are TRBV6-6 and TRBJ1-4, with 10 bases identical to TRBD1. The CDR3 extends over 14 amino acids. Germline V gene sequence: CDR1 MNHNY, CDR2 SVGAGI (reference sequence). V gave up 8 bases and J gave up 8 bases; unmatched junction bases: 8. The CDR3 here is CASSGTGDVEKLFF. The CDR3 coding sequence is TGTGCCAGCTCTGGGACAGGGGACGTCGAAAAACTGTTTTTT.

The chain links TRBV2 to TRBJ2-3; 13 bases line up with TRBD2. Germline V gene lookup returns CDR1 SNHLY and CDR2 FYNNEI. V trimming: 6 bases; J trimming: 5 bases; junction bases outside the gene matches: 8. The CDR3 has 16 residues. This chain's CDR3 is CASSLGLAGEIDTQYF. The CDR3 coding sequence is TGTGCCAGCAGCCTCGGACTAGCGGGAGAGATAGATACGCAGTATTTT.

The chain employs TRBV19 and TRBJ1-5; a weak D match, TRBD1 (5 bases). Germline V gene data show CDR1 as LNHDA and CDR2 as SQIVND (reference sequence). This CDR3 comprises 14 residues. V was shortened by 1 base and J by 8 bases, with 12 bases between the two germline ends. In DNA form, the CDR3 reads TGTGCCAGTAGTATAGTGGGACTGCAGGAGCCCCAGCATTTT. Protein product: CASSIVGLQEPQHF.